Listed here is a single T cell receptor (beta chain). The specificity of this receptor is unknown. The record has no base qualities; no much larger clone is one base away. Other DNA sequences in this sample translate to the same CDR3. Donors were healthy HIV-negative adults with no recently reported acute infections or vaccinations. Only Caucasian adults living in Nashville, Tennessee, USA were represented among the donors. CD4+ T cells were enriched through magnetic negative selection, after which naive cells were positively selected on CD45RA and the remaining negative fraction served as the memory subset. Blood was obtained by leukapheresis, after which PBMCs were separated by Ficoll-Histopaque density gradient centrifugation and cryopreserved in liquid nitrogen vapor phase. Analytical flow cytometry was used to check the purity and quantity of each magnetically sorted T cell population. From each sorted fraction, genomic DNA was isolated and quantified by UV absorbance on a Nanodrop 2000c.

These data come from a study of shared clonotypes between healthy human individuals (dated by TCRdb to 2020 to 2021). Concerning the study at large: The cohort included three men and two women between 18 and 49 years of age. For each donor, CD4 naive and CD4 memory were each run on three plates, CD8 naive on two plates, and CD8 memory on one plate. To estimate repertoire size and how much clonotype sharing occurs between individuals, the study deeply sequenced the blood TCR repertoires of several healthy adults. To increase sequencing depth and limit assay-specific biases, different laboratories used diverse techniques to prepare libraries and sequence TCR repertoires. Between about 0.9 and 8.9 billion PBMCs per donor were obtained by leukapheresis. Study-level results and caveats: Based on pairwise subsampling, the degree of clonotype sharing among donors was expected to be affected by sequencing depth. Rarefaction of sorted-subset datasets indicated incomplete sequencing despite the large sequencing depth. Sampling was limited to blood, and TCR repertoires in tissue likely differ from TCR repertoires in blood. Compared with non-shared clonotypes, the clonotypes found in all four sorted-subset donors had higher generation probabilities. Across four donors, roughly 5.1% of naive CD4, approximately 3.5% of naive CD8, around 2.5% of memory CD4, and under 0.45% of memory CD8 clonotypes were shared. Naive subsets generally had larger estimated clonotype richness than memory subsets. The genetic and exposure-history diversity represented was limited by the small number of donors.

Using the deep immunoSEQ assay, multiplex PCR amplified TCR CDR3 regions from genomic DNA. Genomic DNA extracted from each cell subset was distributed evenly over all wells of several immunoSEQ 96-well plates, and each plate served as one replicate. Each replicate PCR for sorted subsets received about 180 ng genomic DNA, equal to about 30,000 T cell genomes. The purified libraries were quantified using a Qubit 3.0 fluorometer, sized with a Bioanalyzer 2100, and then quantified again using the KAPA Library Quantification kit. Every immunoSEQ 96-well plate was sequenced on a dedicated single-read 150-cycle Illumina NextSeq 550 flow cell. Turning to the authors' computational methods: Because the immunoSEQ output held only junctional sequences and lacked quality scores, the filtering could not match the filtering applied to full-length reads. To assign V/J genes and CDR3, sequences were annotated using PyIR, a Python wrapper for IgBLAST v1.9, with IMGT germline references. Reads with weak V/J assignments (E-value above 1e-6), missing CDR3, stop codons, out-of-frame junctions, or ambiguous translated residues were removed. V3J clonotypes were defined as sequences sharing an identical inferred V gene, J gene, and CDR3 amino acid sequence. Percentage overlap between repertoires was calculated by dividing the number of shared unique clonotypes by the size of the smaller repertoire. Three approaches were used to assess repertoire richness: RTK rarefaction, the Chao1 estimator, and Recon v2.1 estimates of unobserved clonotypes. Generation probabilities were computed with OLGA for all TCRbeta clonotypes obtained by the gDNA method from several donors. TCRdb carries this immuneACCESS record with in-frame sequences only. Its versions omit some clonotypes, under half of them owing to an unresolved V gene in the studies checked, with the rest unexplained. D and trimming were read from the DNA, whereas the V and J calls and clone size are those reported in that table. This sample comprises about 2.4 million clones, 93% of them detected only once. The ten largest make up roughly 0.36% of the sample.

The germline V gene specifies SGHTA as CDR1 and FQGNSA as CDR2. V and J are truncated by 4 bases and 5 bases respectively, leaving an intervening sequence of 14 bases. The CDR3 goes from the cysteine to the phenylalanine over 14 residues. Of the read, only the CDR3 DNA is kept; its 42 bases are in frame from base 1. The chain links TRBV7-2 with TRBJ2-5, with the D call tentatively TRBD1 or TRBD2, each fitting 5 bases. The sequenced material came from naive CD4+ T cells from PBMCs. Sample cell subset or site, as interpreted from the label and publication: CD45RA+ positively selected. This TCR was recovered from a man younger than 35 in good health. Some clones in this sample may be carry-over from other donors' samples. The CDR3 protein sequence reads: CASSSLRGVETQYF. The nucleotides are TGTGCCAGCAGCTCTTTAAGGGGAGTGGAGACCCAGTACTTC.